This TCR beta chain emerged from a study of identical twins (dated by TCRdb to 2016 to 2017). About the full investigation: TCR alpha and beta repertoires from monozygotic twins, unrelated adults of various ages and cord blood were deep-sequenced to test whether fetal clonotypes persist. Replicate twin experiments were performed at different times using different library preparation protocols to rule out contamination. What the work shows at the level of the full study, not this receptor alone: In beta out-of-frame sequences, excess twin sharing was weaker, because having fewer shared sequences lowered the signal-to-noise ratio. Because the same donors could not be followed over many years, the conclusions depended on cross-sectional statistical analysis. In monozygotic twins, recombination models systematically underestimated out-of-frame TCR alpha sharing, but the models matched the sharing seen between unrelated individuals. Fewer insertions were carried by abundant cord blood beta clonotypes; a weaker similar trend was observed in young adult naive repertoires, while no such trend was observed in memory repertoires. Compared with coincidental sharing between unrelated individuals, out-of-frame TCR alpha sequences shared between twins had an excess of sequences with low generation probability. Zero-insertion analyses could be partly confounded by invariant T cells such as MAIT and iNKT, though diverse VJ usage argued against such confounding for most clonotypes.

The library was built by means of 5' RACE. The run used an Illumina HiSeq 2000. A universal primer binding site was introduced by template switching, and a unique molecular identifier was present in the final cDNA, enabling accurate counting of TCR cDNA molecules. Specific primers in the conserved constant-segment region were used to synthesize first-strand cDNA for TCR alpha and beta chains. To control for contamination, every cDNA library was double barcoded, receiving both a SMART-Mk sample barcode and Illumina barcodes. TruSeq adapter sequences, together with Illumina sample barcodes, were added in two successive PCR steps. Sequencing of the TCR alpha and beta cDNA libraries was done on the Illumina HiSeq platform using custom primers. In the original analysis: Unique molecular identifiers were extracted from raw reads with MiGEC, and CDR3 positions were determined with MiXCR. For each individual, recombination models were inferred using an EM algorithm with the repgenHMM and IGoR tools. The analysis of shared clonotypes was done with the tcR package in R, with sharing normalized by the product of cloneset sizes. To study raw recombination without the effects of thymic and clonal selection, out-of-frame nonproductive sequences were analyzed. TCRdb trimmed the raw reads at Q25, called clones with MiXCR and kept productive beta chains. Each entry merges the rows of one CDR3 protein and shows their most common DNA and genes. The V and J calls and clone size come from TCRdb's table, not from the authors' own analysis. The sample table lists a few hundred thousand distinct CDR3 sequences, 7.5% to 10% of them with a count of one. Together, the top ten hold roughly 3% of the sample.

All donors were healthy Caucasians. The twin cohort comprised three pairs of female monozygotic twins, all aged about 18 to 30 years. RNA for TCR libraries was isolated from peripheral blood mononuclear cells. Compared with germline, V lacks 10 bases and J lacks 3 bases; bases without a gene match: 7. The CDR3, from cysteine to phenylalanine, totals 16 residues. Just the 48-base CDR3 DNA is kept, in frame starting at base 1. From the germline V gene, CDR1 is WSHSY and CDR2 is SAAADI. This clonotype was counted a few times. No cognate antigen has been identified for it. Per-nucleotide qualities are absent, and no much larger clonotype sits a single base away. These data also formed part of another study, on yellow fever vaccine responses in identical twins. Per that second paper: The authors reported that the T cell response to vaccination in identical twins appeared partly convergent and partly personalized. In identical twins, the study followed T cell clones that responded to the vaccine with precision.

Material for sequencing was PBMCs. This clonotype originated in a woman aged 18-29 years in good health. The chain is encoded by TRBV10-2 joined to TRBJ2-6; TRBD2 fits 12 bases in the junction. The DNA reads TGCGCCACATCTAGCGGGAGGGCGTTTGGGGCCAACGTCCTGACTTTC. Its coded protein is CATSSGRAFGANVLTF.